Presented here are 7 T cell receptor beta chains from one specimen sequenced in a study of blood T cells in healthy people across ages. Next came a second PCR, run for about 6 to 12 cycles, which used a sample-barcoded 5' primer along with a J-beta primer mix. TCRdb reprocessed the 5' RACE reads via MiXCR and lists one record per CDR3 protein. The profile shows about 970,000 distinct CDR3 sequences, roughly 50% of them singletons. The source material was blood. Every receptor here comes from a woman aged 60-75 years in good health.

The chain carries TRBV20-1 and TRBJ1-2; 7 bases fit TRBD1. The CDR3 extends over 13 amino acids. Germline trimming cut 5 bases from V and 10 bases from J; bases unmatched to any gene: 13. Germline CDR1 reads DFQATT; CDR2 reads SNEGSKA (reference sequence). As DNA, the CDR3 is TGCAGTGCTCTTCGAGGGGGCTGGGTAGACTACACCTTC. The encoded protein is CSALRGGWVDYTF.

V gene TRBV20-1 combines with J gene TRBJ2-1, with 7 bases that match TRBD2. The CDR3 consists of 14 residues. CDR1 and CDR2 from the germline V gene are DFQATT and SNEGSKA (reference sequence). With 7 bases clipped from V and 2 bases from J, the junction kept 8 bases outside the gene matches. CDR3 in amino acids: CSVELARTYNEQFF. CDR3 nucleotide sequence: TGCAGTGTTGAACTAGCGAGAACCTACAATGAGCAGTTCTTC.

CDR3 nucleotides: TGCAGTGCTAGATTGGGGGTGAGATTTGAAAAGACCCAGTACTTC. Translation gives CSARLGVRFEKTQYF. The V and J genes are TRBV20-1 and TRBJ2-7; D is possibly TRBD1 or TRBD2 (5 bases each). Near its end, the DNA agrees better with TRBJ2-5, so the J call may be wrong. The germline CDR1 and CDR2 sequences are DFQATT and SNEGSKA (reference sequence). The CDR3 is made up of 15 amino acids.

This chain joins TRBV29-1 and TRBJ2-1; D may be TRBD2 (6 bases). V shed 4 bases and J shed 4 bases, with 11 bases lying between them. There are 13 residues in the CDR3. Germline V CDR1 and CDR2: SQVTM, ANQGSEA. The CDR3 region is CSVAGARYNEQFF. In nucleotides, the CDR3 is TGCAGCGTTGCGGGAGCCCGATACAATGAGCAGTTCTTC.

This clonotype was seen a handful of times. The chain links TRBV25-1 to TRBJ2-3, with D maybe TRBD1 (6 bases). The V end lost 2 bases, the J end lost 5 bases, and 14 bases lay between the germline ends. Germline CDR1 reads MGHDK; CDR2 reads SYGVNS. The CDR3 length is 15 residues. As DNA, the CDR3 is TGTGCCAGCAGTGAAAGGGTAACAGGGATAGATACGCAGTATTTT. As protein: CASSERVTGIDTQYF.

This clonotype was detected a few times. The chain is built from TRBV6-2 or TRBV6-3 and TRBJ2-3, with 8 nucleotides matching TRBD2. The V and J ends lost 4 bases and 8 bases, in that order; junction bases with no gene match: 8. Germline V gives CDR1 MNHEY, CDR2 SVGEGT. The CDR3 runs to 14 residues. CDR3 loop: CASSSGTSWSTQYF. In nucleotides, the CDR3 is TGTGCCAGCAGTTCCGGGACTAGTTGGTCTACGCAGTATTTT.

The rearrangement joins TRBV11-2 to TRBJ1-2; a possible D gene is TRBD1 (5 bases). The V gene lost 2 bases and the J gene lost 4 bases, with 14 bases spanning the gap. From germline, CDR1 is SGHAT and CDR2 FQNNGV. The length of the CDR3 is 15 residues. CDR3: CASSLNRDGTYGYTF. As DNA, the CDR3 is TGTGCCAGCAGCTTAAACCGGGACGGCACCTATGGCTACACCTTC.